The 23 T cell receptor beta chains below come from one sample, sequenced in a study of T cell repertoires in cytomegalovirus infection. One entry per CDR3 protein, called by TCRdb with MiXCR from the reads. The table includes 150,000 to 200,000 distinct CDR3 sequences, under 25% detected once. The sample taken for sequencing was PBMCs. These receptors were obtained from a human donor in good health (CMV status not recorded). Some clones in this sample may be carry-over from other donors' samples.

There are a few counts of this clonotype. This chain connects TRBV25-1 to TRBJ1-2; perhaps TRBD1 as D (6 bases). V was clipped by 9 bases and J by 5 bases, with 13 bases between them. Germline CDR1 MGHDK, CDR2 SYGVNS. The CDR3 is made up of 12 amino acids. CDR3 loop: CASRGGEYGYTF. CDR3 nucleotide sequence: TGTGCCAGTCGAGGGGGTGAATATGGCTACACCTTC.

In its sample, this clonotype was seen many times. The chain is built from TRBV6-2 or TRBV6-3 and TRBJ2-1; perhaps TRBD1 as D (5 bases). Per germline, CDR1 MNHEY and CDR2 SVGEGT. The CDR3 is made up of 13 amino acids. The V end lost 2 bases, the J end lost 3 bases, and 5 bases lay between the germline ends. CDR3 coding DNA: TGTGCCAGCAGTTACGACAGCTACAATGAGCAGTTCTTC. Translating gives CASSYDSYNEQFF.

The V call is TRBV2, the J call TRBJ2-1; D gene unclear. Germline CDR1 is SNHLY and CDR2 is FYNNEI. The CDR3 runs 12 residues. V lost 8 bases and J 5 bases, leaving 10 bases between the germline ends. For the CDR3, the DNA is TGTGCCAGCTCCAACAGAGACAATGAGCAGTTCTTC. It is translated as CASSNRDNEQFF.

This clonotype has ten or more counts. The chain recombines TRBV7-2 with TRBJ2-1, with 7 bases matching TRBD2. The CDR3 totals 17 residues. Germline V gives CDR1 SGHTA, CDR2 FQGNSA. Trimming cost V 5 bases and J 0 bases; bases outside gene matches: 10. DNA of the CDR3: TGTGCCAGCAGCCCGGCCCCTCTAGCGGTCTCCTACAATGAGCAGTTCTTC. Translation gives CASSPAPLAVSYNEQFF.

J is TRBJ1-6 and V is TRBV18; D remains ambiguous. V lost 6 bases and J 6 bases, leaving 15 bases between the germline ends. Germline lookup yields CDR1 KGHSH and CDR2 LQKENI. This CDR3 contains 15 residues. This CDR3 is CASSPKEKGNSPLHF. The CDR3 DNA follows: TGTGCCAGCTCCCCGAAGGAAAAGGGTAATTCACCCCTCCACTTT.

This clonotype was recorded many times. The chain combines TRBV7-2 with TRBJ2-3; possible D gene TRBD2, 6 bases. Germline CDR1 and CDR2: SGHTA and FQGNSA. V lost 4 bases and J lost 4, with 15 bases in between. The CDR3 spans 15 residues. CDR3 loop: CASSSRGGTPDTQYF. CDR3 sequence (DNA): TGTGCCAGCAGCTCAAGGGGCGGGACGCCAGATACGCAGTATTTT.

In this sample, this clonotype turned up many times. J is TRBJ1-1 and V is TRBV7-2, with D unresolved. The CDR3 spans 14 residues. The V gene lost 2 bases and the J gene lost 4 bases, with 11 bases spanning the gap. CDR1 and CDR2 from the germline V gene are SGHTA and FQGNSA. CDR3 protein: CASSLRSSTTEAFF. For the CDR3, the DNA is TGTGCCAGCAGCTTAAGATCATCCACCACTGAAGCTTTCTTT.

Regarding this clonotype: Relative to the germline gene, one junction end is altered; a read error may explain this. The chain joins TRBV6-1 to TRBJ1-1, with 7 bases matching TRBD1. This CDR3 contains 15 residues. Germline V CDR1 and CDR2: MNHNS, SASEGT. The CDR3 is CPSSPGGQMNTEAFF. The DNA for the CDR3 is TGTCCCAGCAGTCCCGGGGGACAGATGAACACTGAAGCTTTCTTT.

This clonotype has just a few counts. The rearrangement links TRBV11-3 to TRBJ2-1; 10 nucleotides line up with TRBD2. V dropped 1 base and J dropped 2; count of bases not matched to a gene: 5. CDR1 SGHNT and CDR2 YENEEA come from the germline V gene. This CDR3 contains 17 residues. Written as DNA, the CDR3 is TGTGCCAGCAGCTTAGTTGCTAGCGGGAGCACCTACAATGAGCAGTTCTTC. Amino acid sequence: CASSLVASGSTYNEQFF.

This clonotype was seen a few times. The chain couples TRBV6-2 or TRBV6-3 to TRBJ2-7; 8 bases line up with TRBD2. CDR1 is MNHEY and CDR2 is SVGEGT in the germline V gene. V was pared by 7 bases and J by 2 bases, with 7 bases of the junction left unmatched. The CDR3 spans 14 residues. The CDR3 DNA reads as TGTGCCAGCAAGAGCGGGGGTCCAACCTACGAGCAGTACTTC. Protein product: CASKSGGPTYEQYF.

The chain uses TRBV6-6 and TRBJ2-5; D tentatively fits TRBD1 or TRBD2 (5 bases each). The CDR3 extends over 14 amino acids. V was clipped by 0 bases and J by 1 base, with 6 bases between them. In germline, CDR1 is MNHNY, CDR2 SVGAGI (reference sequence). CDR3 protein: CASSYSGTQETQYF. In DNA, the CDR3 is TGTGCCAGCAGTTACTCAGGGACCCAAGAGACCCAGTACTTC.

The J gene is TRBJ1-6, the V gene TRBV6-5, with no clear D. The CDR3 sequence is 12 residues long. Germline CDR1 reads MNHEY; CDR2 reads SVGAGI. V lost 6 bases, J lost 10 bases, and 10 bases lay in between. The CDR3 loop reads CASSQVGSPLHF. CDR3 bases: TGTGCCAGCAGCCAGGTTGGATCACCCCTCCACTTT.

This sequence joins TRBV11-2 and TRBJ1-1; tentatively, D is TRBD1 (6 bases). Per the germline V gene, CDR1 is SGHAT and CDR2 is FQNNGV. This CDR3 comprises 15 residues. V was cut by 5 bases and J by 2 bases, with 15 bases left in between. The CDR3 loop is CASSPTAQGNTEAFF. CDR3 nucleotides: TGTGCCAGCAGCCCCACCGCACAGGGAAACACTGAAGCTTTCTTT.

In this sample, this clonotype turned up many times. The V gene is TRBV7-8, the J gene TRBJ1-1; 9 positions match TRBD1. The V and J ends lost 5 bases and 7 bases, in that order; junction bases with no gene match: 5. The CDR3 length is 13 residues. Germline V gene sequence: CDR1 SGHVS, CDR2 FQNEAQ. The CDR3 bases are TGTGCCAGCAGCCCGGGACAGGGAGTTGAAGCTTTCTTT. This gives the protein CASSPGQGVEAFF.

V is TRBV28 and J is TRBJ1-5; D ambiguous. Looked up from germline, CDR1 is MDHEN and CDR2 is SYDVKM. This CDR3 spans 16 amino acids. V gave up 7 bases and J gave up 0 bases, with 16 bases separating them. The chain's CDR3 is CASKGRGLYSNQPQHF. The CDR3 nucleotides are TGTGCCAGCAAAGGGAGAGGGCTCTATAGCAATCAGCCCCAGCATTTT.

This clonotype showed up many times. V gene TRBV7-2 combines with J gene TRBJ2-7, with 9 bases aligning to TRBD1. The CDR3 sequence is 15 residues long. CDR1 is SGHTA and CDR2 is FQGNSA in the germline V gene. With V trimmed by 3 bases and J by 3 bases, 6 bases remained unmatched. CDR3 sequence reads: CASSLSPGQGYEQYF. The DNA for the CDR3 is TGTGCCAGCAGCTTGAGCCCGGGACAGGGCTACGAGCAGTACTTC.

The chain recombines TRBV12-5 with TRBJ2-7; 12 bases line up with TRBD2. CDR3 size: 16 residues. Germline CDR1 reads LGHNT; CDR2 reads FRNRAP. Trimming removed 5 bases from V and 5 bases from J; junction bases left unmatched: 10. The CDR3 spells CASGNGLAGPSDEQYF. Here the CDR3 DNA reads TGTGCTAGTGGTAACGGACTAGCGGGACCCTCGGACGAGCAGTACTTC.

This clonotype showed up just a few times. This chain uses TRBV5-1 with TRBJ1-1; weak D call: TRBD1 (5 bases). The V and J ends lost 5 bases and 10 bases respectively, with 12 bases between them. CDR1 and CDR2 (germline): SGHRS, YFSETQ. This CDR3 contains 11 residues. The CDR3 DNA reads TGCGCCAGCAGGTCGGGGGTGCGAGCTTTCTTT. This sequence encodes CASRSGVRAFF.

The chain carries TRBV7-2 and TRBJ2-5; D gene ambiguous. Germline V lookup: CDR1 SGHTA, CDR2 FQGNSA. The length of the CDR3 is 13 residues. V was clipped by 3 bases and J by 5 bases, with 10 bases between them. CDR3 protein: CASSFRAGETQYF. As DNA, the CDR3 is TGTGCCAGCAGCTTTAGGGCCGGGGAGACCCAGTACTTC. Supplemented by reference TRBV7-2 and TRBJ2-5, the full variable domain reads GAGVSQSPSNKVTEKGKDVELRCDPISGHTALYWYRQSLGQGLEFLIYFQGNSAPDKSGLPSDRFSAERTGGSVSTLTIQRTQQEDSAVYLCASSFRAGETQYFGPGTRLLVL.

At least ten counts were recorded for this clonotype. The chain couples TRBV7-6 to TRBJ2-1; TRBD2 matches 7 bases. The V segment lost 6 bases and the J segment 8 bases; nucleotides outside the gene matches: 4. Germline values: CDR1 SGHVS, CDR2 FNYEAQ. This CDR3 is 12 amino acids long. This CDR3 is CASSFSGYEQFF. CDR3 nucleotides: TGTGCCAGCAGTTTTAGCGGGTATGAGCAGTTCTTC.

The rearrangement links TRBV6-6 to TRBJ2-6; no clear D. CDR3 size: 13 residues. CDR1 and CDR2 (germline): MNHNY, SVGAGI (reference sequence). Trimming stripped 6 bases from V and 0 bases from J, with 3 bases between. CDR3 loop: CASRTSGANVLTF. Here the CDR3 DNA reads TGTGCCAGCAGGACCTCTGGGGCCAACGTCCTGACTTTC.

A word on this clonotype: A read error may be the cause here, since a much bigger clone is one base away. The rearrangement joins TRBV4-1 to TRBJ2-7, with TRBD2 matching over 12 bases. The CDR3 has 15 amino acids. Germline CDR1 MGHRA, CDR2 YSYEKL. CDR3 in DNA: TGCGCCAGCAAAGTGGGGACTAGCGGGTTCTACCAGCAGTACTTC. Translation gives CASKVGTSGFYQQYF.

As regards this clonotype: Possible read error: a much larger clone is one base away. DNA of the CDR3: TGTGCCAGCAGTTACTTGGTCGGGGGCGCTTATTCACCCCTCCACTTT. Translation: CASSYLVGGAYSPLHF. The gene calls are TRBV6-5 and TRBJ1-6, with TRBD1 as a possible D gene (6 bases). V lost 1 base, J lost 8 bases, and 15 bases lay in between. Germline V gives CDR1 MNHEY, CDR2 SVGAGI. The CDR3 extends over 16 amino acids.